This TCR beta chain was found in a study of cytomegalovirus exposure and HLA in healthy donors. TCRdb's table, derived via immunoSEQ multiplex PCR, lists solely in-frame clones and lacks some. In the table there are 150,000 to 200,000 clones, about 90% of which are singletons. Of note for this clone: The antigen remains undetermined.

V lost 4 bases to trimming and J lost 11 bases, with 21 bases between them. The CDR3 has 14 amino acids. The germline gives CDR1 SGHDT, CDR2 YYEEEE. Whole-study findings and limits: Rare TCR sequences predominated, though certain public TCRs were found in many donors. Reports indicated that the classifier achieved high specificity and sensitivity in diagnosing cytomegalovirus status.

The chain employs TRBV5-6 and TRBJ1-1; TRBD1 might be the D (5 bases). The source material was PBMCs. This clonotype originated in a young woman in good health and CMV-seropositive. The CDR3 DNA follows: TGTGCCAGCAGCCCGACAGCCCGGCCGGCGGAGGCTTTCTTT. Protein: CASSPTARPAEAFF. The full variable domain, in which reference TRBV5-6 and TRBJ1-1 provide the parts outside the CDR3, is DAGVTQSPTHLIKTRGQQVTLRCSPKSGHDTVSWYQQALGQGPQFIFQYYEEEERQRGNFPDRFSGHQFPNYSSELNVNALLLGDSALYLCASSPTARPAEAFFGQGTRLTVV.